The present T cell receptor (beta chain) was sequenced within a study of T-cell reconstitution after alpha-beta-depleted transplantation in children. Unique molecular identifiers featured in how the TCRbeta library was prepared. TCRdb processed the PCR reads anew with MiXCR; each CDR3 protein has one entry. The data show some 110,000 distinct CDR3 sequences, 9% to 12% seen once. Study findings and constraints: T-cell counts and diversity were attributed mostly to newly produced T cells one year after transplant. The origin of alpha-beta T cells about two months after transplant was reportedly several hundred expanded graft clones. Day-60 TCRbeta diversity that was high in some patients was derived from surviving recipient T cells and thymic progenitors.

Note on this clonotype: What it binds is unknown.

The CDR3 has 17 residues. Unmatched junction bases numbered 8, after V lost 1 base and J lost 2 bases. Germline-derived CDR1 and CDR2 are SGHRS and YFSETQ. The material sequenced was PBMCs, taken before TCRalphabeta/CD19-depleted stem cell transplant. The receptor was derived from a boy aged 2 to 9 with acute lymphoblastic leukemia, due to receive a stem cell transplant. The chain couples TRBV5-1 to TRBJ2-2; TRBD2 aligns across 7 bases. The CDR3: CASSLTFTSDNTGELFF. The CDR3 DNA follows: TGCGCCAGCAGCTTGACGTTCACTAGCGATAACACCGGGGAGCTGTTTTTT.